Below are 10 T cell receptor beta chains sequenced from a single sample in a study of shared clonotypes between healthy human individuals. Libraries were prepared by immunoSEQ multiplex PCR; TCRdb keeps only in-frame clonotypes and omits some of them. The table includes about 2.5 million clones, around 92% detected once. Sequenced sample: naive CD4+ T cells from PBMCs. The subset is: CD45RA+ positively selected. The receptor source for this set is a man between 18 and 29 years old in good health. Some clones in this sample may be carry-over from other donors' samples.

V is TRBV27 and J is TRBJ2-1, with D possibly TRBD1 on 6 matching bases. This CDR3 is built from 17 residues. Germline V gene data show CDR1 as MNHEY and CDR2 as SMNVEV (reference sequence). The ends were cut back, 1 base at V and 0 bases at J, with 13 bases in the middle. CDR3 bases: TGTGCCAGCAGTTTATTCCCCGGACAGAGCTCCTACAATGAGCAGTTCTTC. This sequence encodes CASSLFPGQSSYNEQFF.

The J gene is TRBJ2-5, the V gene TRBV9, with D hard to call. The CDR3 has 13 amino acids. CDR1 and CDR2 (germline): SGDLS, YYNGEE. V was trimmed by 0 bases and J by 3 bases, leaving 6 bases between them. CDR3 loop: CASSVGVKETQYF. The CDR3, as DNA: TGTGCCAGCAGCGTAGGCGTGAAAGAGACCCAGTACTTC.

The chain has TRBV28 and TRBJ2-1; TRBD1 agrees at 9 bases. CDR3 length equals 15 residues. The germline CDR1 and CDR2 sequences are MDHEN and SYDVKM. Germline trimming cut 6 bases from V and 7 bases from J; bases unmatched to any gene: 10. The CDR3 region is CASSQLPGQGNEQFF. The CDR3 region has the DNA TGTGCCAGCAGCCAGCTCCCGGGACAGGGAAATGAGCAGTTCTTC.

V usage is TRBV2 and J usage is TRBJ2-7; TRBD1 aligns across 9 bases. The CDR3 length is 12 residues. Germline CDR1 and CDR2: SNHLY and FYNNEI. With V trimmed by 7 bases and J by 6 bases, 4 bases remained unmatched. This CDR3 is CASTRDRAEQYF. CDR3 sequence (DNA): TGTGCCAGCACCCGGGACAGGGCCGAGCAGTACTTC. The variable domain in full, with the rest retrieved from reference TRBV2 and TRBJ2-7, is EPEVTQTPSHQVTQMGQEVILRCVPISNHLYFYWYRQILGQKVEFLVSFYNNEISEKSEIFDDQFSVERPDGSNFTLKIRSTKLEDSAMYFCASTRDRAEQYFGPGTRLTVT.

V gene TRBV21-1 combines with J gene TRBJ2-1; the table's D call TRBD2 went unverified against the DNA. TRBV21-1 is classified as a pseudogene. The CDR3 runs to 15 residues. CDR3 DNA: TGTGCCAGCAGAACCACTAGCGAGTCGGGCTATGAGCAGTTCTTC. Its protein is CASRTTSESGYEQFF.

This clone was observed a single time. The genes are TRBV27 and TRBJ2-7, with 7 nucleotides matching TRBD1. CDR3 length: 12 amino acids. V lost 3 bases and J lost 6; bases outside the gene matches: 2. Germline loops: CDR1 MNHEY, CDR2 SMNVEV (reference sequence). The CDR3 loop is CASSFPGGEQYF. The CDR3 nucleotides are TGTGCCAGCAGTTTCCCAGGGGGCGAGCAGTACTTC.

The rearrangement links TRBV29-1 to TRBJ2-7; D perhaps matches TRBD2 (5 bases). CDR3 length: 16 amino acids. Deletions cut 1 base from V and 7 bases from J, with 23 bases between. Germline CDR1 and CDR2: SQVTM and ANQGSEA. The CDR3 coding sequence is TGCAGCGTTGAAGGGGTAAGCGGAGCGGCCCGAACTGAGCAGTACTTC. Its protein is CSVEGVSGAARTEQYF.

As concerns this clone: Other DNA sequences from this sample encode an identical CDR3 as well. This chain connects TRBV2 to TRBJ2-7; 7 positions match TRBD1. From germline, CDR1 is SNHLY and CDR2 FYNNEI. The trim removed 7 bases at V and 1 base at J, leaving 1 base unmatched. This CDR3 is 12 amino acids long. The chain's CDR3 is CASNRGSYEQYF. The CDR3, as DNA: TGTGCCAGCAACAGGGGATCCTACGAGCAGTACTTC.

The V and J genes are TRBV9 and TRBJ1-4; D might be TRBD1 (5 bases). This CDR3 comprises 14 residues. Germline V CDR1 and CDR2: SGDLS, YYNGEE. Between the trimmed V and J ends, which lost 4 bases and 8 bases, there was a span of 15 bases. CDR3 in DNA: TGTGCCAGCAGCCCTAGGGGCCAGTTCGAAAAACTGTTTTTT. As protein: CASSPRGQFEKLFF.

This clone was picked up a small number of times. The chain employs TRBV5-1 and TRBJ1-3; no firm D call. Germline V gene data show CDR1 as SGHRS and CDR2 as YFSETQ. V dropped 0 bases and J dropped 0 bases, with 10 bases sitting between them. The CDR3 contains 16 residues. CDR3: CASSLEGGNSGNTIYF. The CDR3 DNA reads TGCGCCAGCAGCTTGGAGGGCGGCAACTCTGGAAACACCATATATTTT.